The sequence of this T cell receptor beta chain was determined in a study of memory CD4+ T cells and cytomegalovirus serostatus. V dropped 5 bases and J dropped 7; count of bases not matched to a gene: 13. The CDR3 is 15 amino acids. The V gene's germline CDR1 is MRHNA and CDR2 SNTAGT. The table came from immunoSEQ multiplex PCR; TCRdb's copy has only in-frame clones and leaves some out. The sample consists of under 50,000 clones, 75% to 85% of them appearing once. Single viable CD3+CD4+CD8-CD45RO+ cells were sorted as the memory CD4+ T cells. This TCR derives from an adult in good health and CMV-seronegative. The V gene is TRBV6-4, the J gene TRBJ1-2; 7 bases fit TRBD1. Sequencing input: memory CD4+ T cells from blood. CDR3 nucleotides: TGTGCCAGCAGTCCCGGAGGGCAGGGGGACCGTGGCTACACCTTC. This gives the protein CASSPGGQGDRGYTF.